Listed here are 28 T cell receptor beta chains from one sample, sequenced in a study of shared clonotypes between healthy human individuals. Naive CD8 cells comprised CD45RO-negative, CCR7-positively selected cells, excluding terminally differentiated effector memory CD45RA+ cells. Sequencing used immunoSEQ multiplex PCR; TCRdb keeps in-frame clones, though not all of them. The data show over 800,000 clones, with about 91% seen just once and 24% held by the top ten. Sequenced sample: naive CD8+ T cells sorted from blood. The receptors derive from a young man in good health.

The rearrangement uses TRBV9 and TRBJ2-2, with 8 nucleotides matching TRBD2. J gave up 7 bases and V 0 bases, and 2 bases lay outside the gene matches. Germline CDR1 is SGDLS and CDR2 is YYNGEE. The CDR3 is 14 residues long. The CDR3 nucleotides are TGTGCCAGCAGCGTAGCGGGAGGGATCGGGGAGCTGTTTTTT. Translation: CASSVAGGIGELFF. Complete variable domain (other parts from reference TRBV9 and TRBJ2-2): DSGVTQTPKHLITATGQRVTLRCSPRSGDLSVYWYQQSLDQGLQFLIQYYNGEERAKGNILERFSAQQFPDLHSELNLSSLELGDSALYFCASSVAGGIGELFFGEGSRLTVL.

The rearrangement links TRBV19 to TRBJ1-1; D remains ambiguous. V dropped 3 bases and J dropped 0 bases, with 14 bases sitting between them. CDR1 and CDR2 (germline): LNHDA, SQIVND (reference sequence). This CDR3 comprises 16 residues. Here the CDR3 reads CASSINRRSMNTEAFF. For the CDR3, the DNA is TGTGCCAGTAGTATCAACCGCCGGTCCATGAACACTGAAGCTTTCTTT.

This chain uses TRBV10-1 with TRBJ2-2; D assignment may be TRBD1 or TRBD2 (5 bases each). Deletions cut 6 bases from V and 0 bases from J, with 8 bases between. The CDR3 runs 14 residues. Germline CDR1 WNHNN, CDR2 SYGVQD (reference sequence). The DNA of the CDR3 is TGCGCCAGCAGACTGGGACCGAACACCGGGGAGCTGTTTTTT. This sequence encodes CASRLGPNTGELFF.

The chain recombines TRBV6-1 with TRBJ2-6; 9 bases fit TRBD1. The CDR3 contains 14 residues. V lost 10 bases, J lost 4 bases, and 5 bases stayed unmatched. CDR1 and CDR2 from the germline V gene are MNHNS and SASEGT. The CDR3 bases are TGTGCCACCCTGGACAGGGGAGGGGCCAACGTCCTGACTTTC. Translation: CATLDRGGANVLTF.

The chain couples TRBV6-9 to TRBJ2-3; D may be TRBD1 (6 bases). This CDR3 spans 14 amino acids. Looked up from germline, CDR1 is MNHGY and CDR2 is SVAAGI. Trimming took 5 bases from V and 2 from J, leaving 11 bases between them. The CDR3 DNA reads TGTGCCAGCAGTCCCCGACAGGACACAGATACGCAGTATTTT. It yields the protein CASSPRQDTDTQYF.

The sample holds one count of this clone. The V call is TRBV30, the J call TRBJ1-5; 12 nucleotides match TRBD1. The CDR3 is 15 amino acids. The trim removed 5 bases at V and 7 bases at J, leaving 9 bases unmatched. Germline loops: CDR1 GTSNPN, CDR2 SVGIG (reference sequence). The CDR3 is CAWGPGQGALQPQHF. As DNA, the CDR3 is TGTGCCTGGGGGCCGGGACAGGGGGCTCTCCAGCCCCAGCATTTT.

The chain links TRBV27 to TRBJ1-5; D gene ambiguous. Germline V gene sequence: CDR1 MNHEY, CDR2 SMNVEV (reference sequence). The length of the CDR3 is 15 residues. V gave up 5 bases and J gave up 0 bases, with 11 bases separating them. In DNA form, the CDR3 reads TGTGCCAGCAGTATCCCGGGATATAGCAATCAGCCCCAGCATTTT. Its protein is CASSIPGYSNQPQHF.

The rearrangement uses TRBV7-2 and TRBJ2-2; D gene unclear. Germline V gene sequence: CDR1 SGHTA, CDR2 FQGNSA. The V gene lost 2 bases and the J gene lost 2 bases, with 3 bases spanning the gap. The CDR3 has 13 amino acids. In nucleotides, the CDR3 is TGTGCCAGCAGCTTAATCAACACCGGGGAGCTGTTTTTT. Its translation is CASSLINTGELFF.

The V call is TRBV27, the J call TRBJ1-5; D is ambiguous. Trimming removed 3 bases at V and 7 bases at J, with 13 bases between. The V gene's germline CDR1 is MNHEY and CDR2 SMNVEV (reference sequence). The CDR3 loop spans 14 amino acids. The DNA for the CDR3 is TGTGCCAGCAGTTTTGGCAGGTCGTCCCAGCCCCAGCATTTT. Protein sequence: CASSFGRSSQPQHF.

This rearrangement joins TRBV5-1 to TRBJ1-2; maybe TRBD1 (5 bases). Germline V gene data show CDR1 as SGHRS and CDR2 as YFSETQ. The CDR3 extends over 17 amino acids. The ends were cut back, 0 bases at V and 5 bases at J, with 20 bases in the middle. CDR3 nucleotides: TGCGCCAGCAGCTTGGCCGTAACAGGATCTTCGCTATATGGCTACACCTTC. Its translation: CASSLAVTGSSLYGYTF.

The V and J genes are TRBV27 and TRBJ2-7; D is unresolved. CDR1 and CDR2 (germline): MNHEY, SMNVEV (reference sequence). V was clipped by 8 bases and J by 5 bases, with 13 bases between them. The CDR3 extends over 12 amino acids. The CDR3 protein is CASRAPSNEQYF. Written as DNA, the CDR3 is TGTGCCAGCCGAGCTCCCAGCAACGAGCAGTACTTC.

A single count supports this clone. This chain joins TRBV13 and TRBJ1-5; D not resolved. V lost 2 bases to trimming and J lost 4 bases, with 9 bases between them. Germline CDR1 PRHDT, CDR2 FYEKMQ (reference sequence). The CDR3 has 14 amino acids. The CDR3 protein is CASSLRADNQPQHF. CDR3 in DNA: TGTGCCAGCAGCTTAAGGGCAGATAATCAGCCCCAGCATTTT.

This chain uses TRBV5-6 with TRBJ1-4; D possibly corresponds to TRBD1 (6 bases). Trimming took off 2 bases at V and 12 bases at J, with 11 bases between the two ends. There are 12 residues in the CDR3. Germline assignment: CDR1 SGHDT and CDR2 YYEEEE. CDR3 protein: CASSLVRGELFF. The CDR3 bases are TGTGCCAGCAGCTTAGTAAGGGGGGAACTGTTTTTT.

In its sample, this clone was seen a few times. The chain joins TRBV4-1 to TRBJ2-3, with no clear D. Germline assignment: CDR1 MGHRA and CDR2 YSYEKL. This CDR3 contains 16 residues. Trimming took off 3 bases at V and 6 bases at J, with 19 bases between the two ends. CDR3 sequence (DNA): TGCGCCAGCAGCCACAAAGAGGAAGCTTTCGCGGATACGCAGTATTTT. This codes for CASSHKEEAFADTQYF.

This sequence joins TRBV7-7 and TRBJ2-3, with 9 bases aligning to TRBD2. The V segment lost 1 base and the J segment 3 bases; nucleotides outside the gene matches: 2. The CDR3 has 15 residues. Germline V CDR1 and CDR2: SSHAT, FNYEAQ (reference sequence). The CDR3 sequence is CASSLGLAVTDTQYF. Written as DNA, the CDR3 is TGTGCCAGCAGCTTAGGACTAGCGGTAACAGATACGCAGTATTTT.

V and J are TRBV27 and TRBJ1-4; D unclear. The CDR3 is 16 residues long. Germline-derived CDR1 and CDR2 are MNHEY and SMNVEV (reference sequence). The germline V and J ends were trimmed by 2 bases and 4 bases, with 14 bases remaining between them. The chain's CDR3 is CASSLSWPEYNEKLFF. The CDR3, as DNA: TGTGCCAGCAGTTTAAGTTGGCCAGAATATAATGAAAAACTGTTTTTT.

The gene calls are TRBV18 and TRBJ1-1; no firm D call. From germline, CDR1 is KGHSH and CDR2 LQKENI. The CDR3 spans 13 residues. The V and J ends lost 3 bases and 1 base respectively, with 6 bases between them. CDR3 loop: CASSPIANTEAFF. The CDR3 bases are TGTGCCAGCTCACCTATCGCGAACACTGAAGCTTTCTTT.

The gene calls are TRBV6-1 and TRBJ2-1, with 11 bases identical to TRBD1. The V and J ends lost 5 bases and 7 bases, in that order; junction bases with no gene match: 7. The CDR3 is made up of 15 amino acids. Germline CDR1 reads MNHNS; CDR2 reads SASEGT. The CDR3 bases are TGTGCCAGCAGTCTTTGGACAGGGGGCAGGAATGAGCAGTTCTTC. This encodes CASSLWTGGRNEQFF.

CDR3 sequence: CASSTGLAGGTYEQYF. The DNA for the CDR3 is TGTGCCAGTAGTACCGGACTAGCGGGAGGAACCTACGAGCAGTACTTC. The rearrangement uses TRBV19 and TRBJ2-7, with 14 bases lining up with TRBD2. Germline V CDR1 and CDR2: LNHDA, SQIVND (reference sequence). This CDR3 spans 16 amino acids. V was clipped by 4 bases and J by 2 bases; unmatched bases: 4.

The rearrangement uses TRBV13 and TRBJ1-4; D is unclear. Germline CDR1 PRHDT, CDR2 FYEKMQ (reference sequence). V dropped 5 bases and J dropped 0 bases, with 10 bases sitting between them. This CDR3 contains 15 residues. Here the CDR3 reads CASSTRETTNEKLFF. As DNA, the CDR3 is TGTGCCAGCAGCACCCGGGAGACAACTAATGAAAAACTGTTTTTT. The entire variable domain, with the rest obtained from reference TRBV13 and TRBJ1-4, is as follows: AAGVIQSPRHLIKEKRETATLKCYPIPRHDTVYWYQQGPGQDPQFLISFYEKMQSDKGSIPDRFSAQQFSDYHSELNMSSLELGDSALYFCASSTRETTNEKLFFGSGTQLSVL.

The rearrangement joins TRBV2 to TRBJ1-4, with a weak D call TRBD1 (5 bases). The CDR3 extends over 18 amino acids. V lost 5 bases, J lost 0 bases, and 19 bases lay in between. Germline assignment: CDR1 SNHLY and CDR2 FYNNEI. The chain's CDR3 is CASSLGTLGIPTNEKLFF. CDR3 nucleotide sequence: TGTGCCAGCAGTCTTGGGACCTTGGGGATTCCAACTAATGAAAAACTGTTTTTT.

The chain has TRBV13 and TRBJ2-1; D is possibly TRBD2 (5 bases). The CDR3 is 15 amino acids. The V and J ends lost 5 bases and 1 base respectively, with 12 bases between them. CDR1 is PRHDT, CDR2 FYEKMQ, per germline (reference sequence). CDR3 amino acids: CASSQASYSYNEQFF. The CDR3 DNA is TGTGCCAGCAGCCAAGCTAGCTATTCCTACAATGAGCAGTTCTTC.

The rearrangement joins TRBV19 to TRBJ2-2; weak D call: TRBD1 (6 bases). In germline, CDR1 is LNHDA, CDR2 SQIVND (reference sequence). V was trimmed by 8 bases and J by 4 bases, leaving 8 bases between them. CDR3 size: 12 residues. For the CDR3, the DNA is TGTGCCAGTGTCAGGGGCACCGGGGAGCTGTTTTTT. Translating it yields CASVRGTGELFF.

The rearrangement uses TRBV10-1 and TRBJ2-3; 10 bases map to TRBD2. The J segment lost 6 bases and the V segment lost 3 bases, leaving 6 bases of the junction unmatched. The CDR3 spans 15 residues. CDR1 and CDR2 from the germline V gene are WNHNN and SYGVQD (reference sequence). The CDR3 bases are TGCGCCAGCAGTGAAGCGGGAGGGCCGGGGGATACGCAGTATTTT. It translates to CASSEAGGPGDTQYF.

The chain employs TRBV28 and TRBJ2-7; weak D call: TRBD2 (6 bases). Germline lookup yields CDR1 MDHEN and CDR2 SYDVKM. CDR3 length equals 15 residues. Trimming stripped 2 bases from V and 5 bases from J, with 16 bases between. For the CDR3, the DNA is TGTGCCAGCAGTTTAACTCGCCACGGACTAAACGAGCAGTACTTC. Translating it yields CASSLTRHGLNEQYF. Using reference TRBV28 and TRBJ2-7 for the parts outside the CDR3, the full variable domain is DVKVTQSSRYLVKRTGEKVFLECVQDMDHENMFWYRQDPGLGLRLIYFSYDVKMKEKGDIPEGYSVSREKKERFSLILESASTNQTSMYLCASSLTRHGLNEQYFGPGTRLTVT.

This sequence joins TRBV7-9 and TRBJ1-4; unclear D gene. The CDR3 is 12 residues long. Germline V gene lookup returns CDR1 SEHNR and CDR2 FQNEAQ (reference sequence). Trimming cost V 1 base and J 14 bases, with 11 bases left between them. The CDR3 region has the DNA TGTGCCAGCAGCTTAGATCGACGGTTTCTGTTTTTT. It encodes CASSLDRRFLFF. The full variable domain, in which reference TRBV7-9 and TRBJ1-4 provide the parts outside the CDR3, is DTGVSQNPRHKITKRGQNVTFRCDPISEHNRLYWYRQTLGQGPEFLTYFQNEAQLEKSRLLSDRFSAERPKGSFSTLEIQRTEQGDSAMYLCASSLDRRFLFFGSGTQLSVL.

DNA for the CDR3: TGTGCCAGCAGCTTATCCGGGGGGACTAATGAAAAACTGTTTTTT. Translation: CASSLSGGTNEKLFF. The rearrangement joins TRBV7-9 to TRBJ1-4; weak D call: TRBD1 (5 bases). Deletions cut 2 bases from V and 2 bases from J, with 9 bases between. Germline CDR1 is SEHNR and CDR2 is FQNEAQ (reference sequence). This CDR3 has 15 amino acids.

The V gene is TRBV7-2, the J gene TRBJ2-7, with 7 bases identical to TRBD2. J was trimmed by 3 bases and V by 8 bases; bases with no gene match: 10. Germline values: CDR1 SGHTA, CDR2 FQGNSA. The CDR3 is 14 amino acids. For the CDR3, the DNA is TGTGCCAGCGGATTGGAGCGGGGAATCTACGAGCAGTACTTC. It specifies CASGLERGIYEQYF.